Detailed here is one T cell receptor beta chain. This record comes from a study of CD8+CD57+ T cells in acquired aplastic anemia. The V and J ends lost 7 bases and 4 bases, in that order; junction bases with no gene match: 12. The CDR3 totals 15 residues. Germline CDR1 is SNHLY and CDR2 is FYNNEI. Genomic DNA, serving as template, underwent TCR beta VDJ and CDR3 profiling. TCRdb re-called the reads through MiXCR, storing one row per CDR3 protein. Found here are about 210,000 distinct CDR3 sequences, roughly 35% of them singletons; the top ten hold 0.9% to 1.2%. Sequencing was carried out using sorted CD4+, CD8+, or CD8+CD57+ T cells (not recorded which) from PBMCs. The receptor was isolated from a human donor in good health, serving as a control. V is TRBV2 and J is TRBJ1-2, with 7 nucleotides matching TRBD1. In DNA form, the CDR3 reads TGTGCCAGCAAGAGTGGGCGGGGACAGAGCTATGGCTACACCTTC. It yields the protein CASKSGRGQSYGYTF.